This is a list of T cell receptor beta chains from one sample in a study of blood T cell repertoires in COVID-19. The protocol was immunoSEQ multiplex PCR, while the TCRdb copy is restricted to in-frame clones and leaves out a portion. The table includes under 200,000 clones, 79% detected once. Sample: PBMCs or T cells enriched from blood (not recorded which). The receptors were sampled from a woman aged 70-85 years in a cohort exposed to, infected with or recovered from COVID-19 (not recorded which). CDR3s include the opening cysteine and the closing phenylalanine or tryptophan. The D gene is left open where the match is weak. The listing skips clone size in some rows; elsewhere it reads once, few, many or a size class.

NA	TRBV30	TRBJ2-5	NA	CAWSTLAETQYF	TGTGCCTGGAGTACCTTAGCGGAGACCCAGTACTTC
NA	TRBV5-1	TRBJ2-1	NA	CASSLVPGEQFF	TGCGCCAGCAGCTTGGTGCCCGGTGAGCAGTTCTTC
NA	TRBV28	TRBJ2-4	NA	CASSRGGRENIQYF	TGTGCCAGCAGTCGTGGCGGCAGGGAAAACATTCAGTACTTC
NA	TRBV6-6	TRBJ1-1	NA	CATNRRDTEAFF	TGTGCCACCAACCGACGGGACACTGAAGCTTTCTTT
NA	TRBV18	TRBJ2-2	NA	CASSPPTGMELFF	TGTGCCAGCTCACCACCTACCGGGATGGAGCTGTTTTTT
NA	TRBV6-2/TRBV6-3	TRBJ2-1	NA	CASSYRRARHNEQFF	TGTGCCAGCAGTTACAGGCGGGCCCGGCACAATGAGCAGTTCTTC
NA	TRBV10-3	TRBJ1-1	NA	CAIKQGAAENTEAFF	TGTGCCATCAAACAGGGCGCCGCCGAGAACACTGAAGCTTTCTTT
TRBD1	TRBV19	TRBJ2-1	once	CASSIGDREQFF	TGTGCCAGTAGTATCGGGGACAGGGAGCAGTTCTTC
NA	TRBV7-2	TRBJ1-2	NA	CASSSGSHYGYTF	TGTGCCAGCAGCTCCGGGTCCCACTATGGCTACACCTTC
NA	TRBV15	TRBJ2-6	NA	CATSSQFSGANVLTF	TGTGCCACCAGCAGTCAGTTCTCTGGGGCCAACGTCCTGACTTTC
TRBD2	TRBV11-2	TRBJ2-1	NA	CASSYGLAGHNEQFF	TGTGCCAGCAGCTACGGACTAGCGGGCCACAATGAGCAGTTCTTC
NA	TRBV2	TRBJ2-2	NA	CASSAQGSGELFF	TGTGCCAGCAGCGCGCAGGGTTCCGGGGAGCTGTTTTTT
NA	TRBV20-1	TRBJ2-2	NA	CSARGGGELFF	TGCAGTGCTAGAGGAGGCGGGGAGCTGTTTTTT
TRBD1	TRBV5-4	TRBJ2-6	NA	CASSTGQAAGANVLTF	TGTGCCAGCAGCACGGGACAGGCAGCTGGGGCCAACGTCCTGACTTTC
TRBD2	TRBV6-5	TRBJ2-5	NA	CASSYQGLAEETQYF	TGTGCCAGCAGTTACCAGGGACTAGCGGAAGAGACCCAGTACTTC
TRBD1	TRBV28	TRBJ2-7	NA	CASSSRGLLSYEQYF	TGTGCCAGCAGCTCCAGGGGGCTCCTCTCCTACGAGCAGTACTTC
TRBD1	TRBV2	TRBJ2-7	NA	CASRTPEGQGNF	TGTGCCAGCAGGACCCCTGAGGGACAGGGGAACTTC
NA	TRBV20-1	TRBJ2-7	NA	CSAMYYEQYF	TGCAGTGCTATGTACTACGAGCAGTACTTC